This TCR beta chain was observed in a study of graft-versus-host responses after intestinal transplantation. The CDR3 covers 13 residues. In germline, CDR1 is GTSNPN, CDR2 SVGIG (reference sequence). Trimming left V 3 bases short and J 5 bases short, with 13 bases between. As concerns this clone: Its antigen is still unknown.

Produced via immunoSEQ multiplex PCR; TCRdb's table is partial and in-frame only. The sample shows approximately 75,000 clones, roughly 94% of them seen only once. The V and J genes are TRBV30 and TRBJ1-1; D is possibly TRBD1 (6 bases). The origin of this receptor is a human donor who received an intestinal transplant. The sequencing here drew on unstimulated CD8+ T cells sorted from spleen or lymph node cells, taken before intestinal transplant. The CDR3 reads CAWSYGGQTEAFF. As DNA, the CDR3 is TGTGCCTGGAGCTACGGGGGGCAGACTGAAGCTTTCTTT. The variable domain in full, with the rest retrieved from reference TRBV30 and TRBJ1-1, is SQTIHQWPATLVQPVGSPLSLECTVEGTSNPNLYWYRQAAGRGLQLLFYSVGIGQISSEVPQNLSASRPQDRQFILSSKKLLLSDSGFYLCAWSYGGQTEAFFGQGTRLTVV.